This T cell receptor beta chain derives from a study of blood T cell repertoires in COVID-19. Trimming at V came to 3 bases and at J to 7 bases, leaving 2 bases not matched to a gene. Germline-derived CDR1 and CDR2 are MNHEY and SMNVEV (reference sequence). The CDR3 length is 14 residues. Clones were read by immunoSEQ multiplex PCR, and TCRdb kept only the in-frame ones, dropping some. The sample consists of approximately 74,000 clones, about 90% of them appearing once. This clone was picked up a small number of times. The TCR was taken from a woman aged 80 or over with active or convalescent COVID-19. Sequencing input: peripheral blood. This chain links TRBV27 with TRBJ1-6; 8 bases align to TRBD1. CDR3 sequence (DNA): TGTGCCAGCAGTTTGGACAGGGTCAATTCACCCCTCCACTTT. Protein sequence: CASSLDRVNSPLHF.